The 16 T cell receptor beta chains below were found in one sample sequenced in a study of control samples from healthy donors and cancer patients. This table comes from immunoSEQ multiplex PCR, and its TCRdb copy is limited to in-frame clones, with some not included. The sample has 65,000 to 90,000 clones, about 87% seen once. Sequencing used blood. These receptors came from a man aged 45-65 years in good health.

The chain couples TRBV18 to TRBJ1-5; 8 bases fit TRBD1. V shed 3 bases and J 4 bases; nucleotides not matched to a gene: 8. This CDR3 spans 16 amino acids. Germline CDR1 KGHSH, CDR2 LQKENI. The CDR3 DNA reads as TGTGCCAGCTCACCCGACAGGGGCTCCTTTAATCAGCCCCAGCATTTT. This codes for CASSPDRGSFNQPQHF. The whole variable domain, filled in from reference TRBV18 and TRBJ1-5, reads NAGVMQNPRHLVRRRGQEARLRCSPMKGHSHVYWYRQLPEEGLKFMVYLQKENIIDESGMPKERFSAEFPKEGPSILRIQQVVRGDSAAYFCASSPDRGSFNQPQHFGDGTRLSIL.

V gene TRBV7-3 combines with J gene TRBJ1-1; the match to TRBD1 covers 9 bases. Germline trimming cut 4 bases from V and 0 bases from J; bases unmatched to any gene: 9. The CDR3 has 17 amino acids. CDR1 and CDR2 from the germline V gene are SGHTA and FQGTGA. The CDR3 DNA is TGTGCCAGCAGCTCTCGTCCCGGGACAGGGATGAACACTGAAGCTTTCTTT. This gives the protein CASSSRPGTGMNTEAFF.

The chain recombines TRBV5-6 with TRBJ2-5; TRBD2 matches at 11 bases. V was pared by 5 bases and J by 2 bases, with 5 bases of the junction left unmatched. Germline CDR1 reads SGHDT; CDR2 reads YYEEEE. CDR3 length: 15 residues. CDR3 sequence reads: CASSSSGGLQETQYF. The CDR3 DNA reads as TGTGCCAGCAGTTCTAGCGGGGGGTTACAAGAGACCCAGTACTTC.

The chain employs TRBV18 and TRBJ2-1; 9 nucleotides match TRBD2. With V trimmed by 5 bases and J by 8 bases, 13 bases remained unmatched. The length of the CDR3 is 16 residues. Germline CDR1 reads KGHSH; CDR2 reads LQKENI. The CDR3 DNA is TGTGCCAGCTCAGTTAGCGGGAGTATCGAGGCCCATGAGCAGTTCTTC. This gives the protein CASSVSGSIEAHEQFF.

This clone was seen only a few times. This sequence joins TRBV19 and TRBJ1-4; the D gene is possibly TRBD1 (5 bases). Trimming removed 3 bases at V and 6 bases at J, with 14 bases between. The V gene's germline CDR1 is LNHDA and CDR2 SQIVND (reference sequence). This CDR3 spans 15 amino acids. CDR3 in DNA: TGTGCCAGTAGTATGTGGGGGGAAGAGGATGAAAAACTGTTTTTT. Translated: CASSMWGEEDEKLFF.

This clone was picked up a small number of times. The chain is built from TRBV4-3 and TRBJ1-3; a possible D gene is TRBD1 (5 bases). The CDR3 contains 15 residues. Trimming took 1 base from V and 0 from J, leaving 7 bases between them. Germline V gene sequence: CDR1 LGHNA, CDR2 YSLEER. CDR3 DNA sequence: TGCGCCAGCAGCCAAGCACAGGTCTCTGGAAACACCATATATTTT. Translated, it gives CASSQAQVSGNTIYF.

The J gene is TRBJ1-2, the V gene TRBV5-1; 7 bases are shared with TRBD1. Germline V gene data show CDR1 as SGHRS and CDR2 as YFSETQ. The CDR3 is 12 amino acids. Losses at the gene ends were 3 bases for V and 5 bases for J; bases not matched to a gene: 1. CDR3 coding DNA: TGCGCCAGCAGCTGGGACAGTTATGGCTACACCTTC. Translation: CASSWDSYGYTF.

The rearrangement uses TRBV7-2 and TRBJ2-5, with 11 bases aligning to TRBD2. The V gene end was trimmed by 7 bases and the J gene end by 1 base; junction bases not matched to a gene: 5. CDR3 length: 15 amino acids. Germline-derived CDR1 and CDR2 are SGHTA and FQGNSA. The CDR3 coding sequence is TGTGCCAGCAACGTAGCGGGAGGGTTCCAAGAGACCCAGTACTTC. Its protein is CASNVAGGFQETQYF.

This chain connects TRBV4-3 to TRBJ1-3, with D possibly matching TRBD1 (5 bases). CDR1 is LGHNA, CDR2 YSLEER, per germline. CDR3 length equals 15 residues. With 1 base removed from V and 0 bases from J, the gap between germline ends came to 7 bases. CDR3 nucleotides: TGCGCCAGCAGCCAAGGGACAATCTCTGGAAACACCATATATTTT. Residues: CASSQGTISGNTIYF.

The rearrangement joins TRBV6-4 to TRBJ1-5; D unclear. V was trimmed by 6 bases and J by 0 bases, leaving 9 bases between them. This CDR3 region has 14 residues. CDR1 and CDR2 from the germline V gene are MRHNA and SNTAGT. The DNA for the CDR3 is TGTGCCAGCAGGGTGACGGATAGCAATCAGCCCCAGCATTTT. Translation: CASRVTDSNQPQHF.

V usage is TRBV6-4 and J usage is TRBJ1-5; D possibly corresponds to TRBD1 (5 bases). V was pared by 4 bases and J by 4 bases, with 8 bases between. CDR1 is MRHNA, CDR2 SNTAGT, per germline. The CDR3 is 13 residues long. In nucleotides, the CDR3 is TGTGCCAGCAGTGGAGACAGTAATCAGCCCCAGCATTTT. It yields the protein CASSGDSNQPQHF.

V and J are TRBV7-8 and TRBJ2-4; 7 bases align to TRBD2. This CDR3 is 14 amino acids long. Germline CDR1 reads SGHVS; CDR2 reads FQNEAQ. V lost 3 bases, J lost 12 bases, and 11 bases stayed unmatched. The CDR3 DNA reads as TGTGCCAGCAGCTTGGAGATGGGGGGGTCAAGTCAGTACTTC. Amino acids: CASSLEMGGSSQYF. Variable domain in full (rest from reference TRBV7-8 and TRBJ2-4): GAGVSQSPRYKVAKRGQDVALRCDPISGHVSLFWYQQALGQGPEFLTYFQNEAQLDKSGLPSDRFFAERPEGSVSTLKIQRTQQEDSAVYLCASSLEMGGSSQYFGAGTRLSVL.

The V call is TRBV2, the J call TRBJ1-6; 8 positions match TRBD1. There are 14 residues in the CDR3. V gave up 6 bases and J gave up 9 bases; unmatched junction bases: 7. The V gene's germline CDR1 is SNHLY and CDR2 FYNNEI. CDR3 amino acids: CASSPDRAGSPLHF. CDR3 coding DNA: TGTGCCAGCAGCCCGGACAGGGCGGGTTCACCCCTCCACTTT.

The chain uses TRBV23-1 and TRBJ1-5, with 8 bases that match TRBD1. TRBV23-1 is an ORF; its function is uncertain. J was trimmed by 6 bases and V by 8 bases; bases with no gene match: 18. The CDR3 is made up of 17 amino acids. Here the CDR3 DNA reads TGCGCCAGCGGTTACAGGGGGGCCCTTCAATCCAGTCAGCCCCAGCATTTT. Residues: CASGYRGALQSSQPQHF.

CDR3 sequence reads: CASSPSDRNQETQYF. As DNA, the CDR3 is TGTGCCAGCTCACCTTCCGACCGGAACCAAGAGACCCAGTACTTC. The J gene is TRBJ2-5, the V gene TRBV18; no clear D gene. Between the trimmed V and J ends, which lost 3 bases and 0 bases, there was a span of 11 bases. This CDR3 comprises 15 residues. Germline CDR1 reads KGHSH; CDR2 reads LQKENI.

The chain combines TRBV2 with TRBJ2-5; the match to TRBD2 covers 13 bases. Germline loops: CDR1 SNHLY, CDR2 FYNNEI. The CDR3 is 15 residues long. V was clipped by 7 bases and J by 0 bases; unmatched bases: 2. CDR3 loop: CASKTSGGHQETQYF. The CDR3 DNA reads as TGTGCCAGCAAGACTAGCGGGGGGCACCAAGAGACCCAGTACTTC.